This T cell receptor (beta chain) was found in a study of early T cells in non-severe SARS-CoV-2 infection. For the study at large: Chains were unpaired, as sequencing was done on bulk RNA from unsorted whole blood.

Unique molecular identifiers were affixed to single, distinct cDNA molecules. MiXCR, run by TCRdb on the 5' RACE reads, gives a single entry per CDR3 protein. The repertoire has 95,000 to 120,000 distinct CDR3 sequences, over 10% of them found once; the top ten carry 3% to 3.5%. Study conclusions and caveats: Private and CD4 specificities were missed by VDJdb matching, which favored anti-spike CD8 responses.

This clonotype has at least ten counts. What it recognizes is unknown. Germline V gives CDR1 LNHDA, CDR2 SQIVND (reference sequence). The CDR3 is 16 amino acids. Trimming took 4 bases from V and 8 from J, leaving 18 bases between them. The sequencing sample was made of whole blood. The sequence was obtained from an adult who was a healthcare worker with PCR-confirmed SARS-CoV-2 infection or an uninfected control (not recorded which). The J gene is TRBJ2-6, the V gene TRBV19; D call uncertain. As DNA, the CDR3 is TGTGCCAGTAGTAGTCCGGGTGTGTCTGGCTCCAACGTCCTGACTTTC. The encoded protein is CASSSPGVSGSNVLTF. The full variable domain, rest sourced from reference TRBV19 and TRBJ2-6, is DGGITQSPKYLFRKEGQNVTLSCEQNLNHDAMYWYRQDPGQGLRLIYYSQIVNDFQKGDIAEGYSVSREKKESFPLTVTSAQKNPTAFYLCASSSPGVSGSNVLTFGAGSRLTVL.